These 4 T cell receptor beta chains were all obtained from the same sample, sequenced in a study of blood T cell repertoires in COVID-19. This table comes from immunoSEQ multiplex PCR, and its TCRdb copy is limited to in-frame clones, with some not included. The data show around 130,000 clones, with around 80% seen just once and approximately 1.8% held by the top ten. Sequencing was done on a sample of peripheral blood. Source of these receptors: a man between 70 and 80 years old with acute or convalescent COVID-19.

The V and J genes are TRBV3-1 (or the pseudogene TRBV3-2) and TRBJ1-1; TRBD1 is a possible D gene (5 bases). The V end lost 6 bases, the J end lost 6 bases, and 17 bases lay between the germline ends. The germline CDR1 and CDR2 sequences are LGHDT and YNNKEL (reference sequence). There are 14 residues in the CDR3. The CDR3 loop is CASRLRAGSAEAFF. CDR3 nucleotides: TGTGCCAGCAGACTTCGGGCAGGGTCAGCTGAAGCTTTCTTT.

As for this clone: A junction boundary mismatches the germline segment, possibly from a read error. V usage is TRBV15 and J usage is TRBJ2-7, with D tentatively TRBD2 (5 bases). CDR1 is LNHNV and CDR2 is YYDKDF in the germline V gene (reference sequence). CDR3 size: 13 residues. As DNA, the CDR3 is TGTGCCACCAGCGGAGAGCCAGCGGACGAGCAGTACTTC. This codes for CATSGEPADEQYF.

This chain joins TRBV24-1 and TRBJ1-5; D perhaps matches TRBD1 (6 bases). The CDR3 runs 18 residues. V gave up 4 bases and J gave up 3 bases, with 21 bases separating them. Per the germline V gene, CDR1 is KGHDR and CDR2 is SFDVKD. CDR3 bases: TGTGCCACCAGTGACCCCCAAGAGACAGACAGGCTCAATCAGCCCCAGCATTTT. Its translation: CATSDPQETDRLNQPQHF.

A note on this clone: This specimen includes other DNA sequences encoding the same CDR3. The chain employs TRBV5-1 and TRBJ2-7; D call uncertain. V was trimmed by 3 bases and J by 2 bases, leaving 6 bases between them. The CDR3 totals 12 residues. Germline CDR1 and CDR2: SGHRS and YFSETQ. DNA for the CDR3: TGCGCCAGCAGCTCGCCAGCCTACGAGCAGTACTTC. This gives the protein CASSSPAYEQYF.